This record covers a single TCR beta chain. This sample was included in a study of blood T cell repertoires in COVID-19. In the study overall: Researchers got acute and convalescent COVID-19 samples from the United States, Italy and Spain. Sample material is recorded as cDNA or gDNA derived from T cells, B-cell-depleted T cells, or PBMCs.

With 4 bases removed from V and 11 bases from J, the gap between germline ends came to 14 bases. The V gene's germline CDR1 is SQVTM and CDR2 ANQGSEA. This CDR3 is built from 11 residues. Generated by immunoSEQ multiplex PCR, the TCRdb table keeps only in-frame clones and is missing some. The sample lists about 240,000 clones, about nine tenths seen once, with roughly 7% in the top ten. The specimen sequenced was peripheral blood. V gene TRBV29-1 combines with J gene TRBJ1-1; D call uncertain. The clonotype was recovered from a man aged 55 to 70 who had recovered from COVID-19. The CDR3 DNA reads as TGCAGCGTTGGAGTCACGAGAGAGGCTTTCTTT. Translating it yields CSVGVTREAFF.